Listed below are T cell receptor beta chains from one sample, sequenced in a study of T cell repertoires in cytomegalovirus infection. The antigens for these receptors are not known. From the reads, TCRdb called clonotypes with MiXCR, one entry per CDR3 protein. Seen here are about 400,000 distinct CDR3 sequences, about a third observed once, and the top ten hold 13%. The input for sequencing was cultured PBMCs, taken from culture after CMV antigen stimulation. The receptors were sampled from a human donor in good health (CMV status not recorded). Some clones in this sample may be carry-over from other donors' samples. The CDR3 runs from the conserved cysteine through the conserved F or W. D genes are given only for firm matches. Some rows mark clone size as missing; the rest say once, few, many or name a class of expanded clone.

>TRBV6-1|NA|TRBJ2-5|many
TGTGCCAGCAGCCCCGGGACAACGAAGACATTAACGGGGACCCAGTACTTC
CASSPGTTKTLTGTQYF
>TRBV28|NA|TRBJ1-5|many
TGTGCCAGCAGCCCGGGGGGGAGCAATCAGCCCCAGCATTTT
CASSPGGSNQPQHF
>TRBV14|TRBD1|TRBJ1-1|NA
TGTGCCAGCAGCCTTACCGGGACAGGGTCTGAAGCTTTCTTT
CASSLTGTGSEAFF
>TRBV7-2|NA|TRBJ1-1|NA
TGTGCCAGCAGCTTGACCTTTACGGGGACCACTGAAGCTTTCTTT
CASSLTFTGTTEAFF
>TRBV7-3|TRBD1|TRBJ1-2|few
TGTGCCAGCAGCTCCCAGGGGGGCATCTATGGCTACACCTTC
CASSSQGGIYGYTF
>TRBV4-3|NA|TRBJ1-3|NA
TGCGCCAGCAGCCAAGGTTGGGGGCGGGTGGACACCATATATTTT
CASSQGWGRVDTIYF
>TRBV28|NA|TRBJ2-7|NA
TGTGCCAGCAGTGTGGGCGGCTACGAGCAGTACTTC
CASSVGGYEQYF
>TRBV24-1|TRBD2|TRBJ2-5|once
TGTGCCACCAGTGGATTAGTAGCGGGAGGGCAAGAGACCCAGTACTTC
CATSGLVAGGQETQYF
>TRBV7-9|TRBD1|TRBJ2-5|few
TGTGCCAGCGACAGGGTGAGGCAGACCCAGTACTTC
CASDRVRQTQYF
>TRBV7-4|NA|TRBJ1-4|NA
TGTGCCACCCAAGGTGAAAAACTGTTTTTT
CATQGEKLFF
>TRBV19|NA|TRBJ1-4|few
TGTGCCAGTAGGGAACACAGTCCCGCAACTAATGAAAAACTGTTTTTT
CASREHSPATNEKLFF
>TRBV11-2|TRBD2|TRBJ2-1|NA
TGTGCCAGCAGTATAGCGGGATGGTACAATGAGCAGTTCTTC
CASSIAGWYNEQFF
>TRBV19|NA|TRBJ1-1|few
TGTGCCAGTAGTATTGTTTGGGACAACATTGGGCGGGAAGCTTTCTTT
CASSIVWDNIGREAFF
>TRBV12-3/TRBV12-4|TRBD1|TRBJ1-4|NA
TGTGCCAGCAGCCCGGACAGGTTTAATGAAAAACTGTTTTTT
CASSPDRFNEKLFF
>TRBV7-6|NA|TRBJ1-2|NA
TGTGCCAGCATCGAACCACAGGAGGACGACTATGGCTACACCTTC
CASIEPQEDDYGYTF
>TRBV7-8|TRBD2|TRBJ2-1|NA
TGTGCCAGCAGCTTAGGAGCTAGCGGGGGCTACAATGAGCAGTTCTTC
CASSLGASGGYNEQFF
>TRBV6-2/TRBV6-3|NA|TRBJ2-3|few
TGTGCCAGCAGTCGACAGCAACACACAGATACGCAGTATTTT
CASSRQQHTDTQYF
>TRBV7-2|NA|TRBJ1-2|NA
TGTGCCAGCAGCTTACCGGACACTGGCTATGGCTACACCTTC
CASSLPDTGYGYTF
>TRBV11-2|NA|TRBJ2-1|NA
TGTGCCAGCAGCTTACGCCAGGCTAACAATGAGCAGTTCTTC
CASSLRQANNEQFF
>TRBV11-2|TRBD2|TRBJ2-3|few
TGTGCCAGCAGCTTCAGACTTAGCGGGAGGACCACAGATACGCAGTATTTT
CASSFRLSGRTTDTQYF
>TRBV7-6|NA|TRBJ2-4|NA
TGTGCCAGCAGCCCCCAAGGGACTCTGCTAATAGCCAAAAACATTCAGTACTTC
CASSPQGTLLIAKNIQYF
>TRBV6-6|NA|TRBJ1-1|NA
TGTGCCAGCAGATCAGAAGCTTTCTTT
CASRSEAFF
>TRBV6-5|TRBD2|TRBJ2-1|few
TGTGCCAGCAGTTCACCCTCGACGACTAGCGGGAGGAACGCATACAATGAGCAGTTCTTC
CASSSPSTTSGRNAYNEQFF
>TRBV7-9|NA|TRBJ2-7|NA
TGTGCCAGCACCCGAGTGGATACCTACGAGCAGTACTTC
CASTRVDTYEQYF
>TRBV29-1|NA|TRBJ1-3|NA
TGCAGCGTCCTCATAGTGGGCTCTCTTTCTGGAAACACCATATATTTT
CSVLIVGSLSGNTIYF
>TRBV7-2|NA|TRBJ2-7|once
TGTGCCAGCAGCAGGGGGGGGGCCGGGGAGCCGTACTTC
CASSRGGAGEPYF
>TRBV7-2|TRBD2|TRBJ2-4|NA
TGTGCCAGCAGCTCCCGGACTAGCGGGAGTGCCAAAAACATTCAGTACTTC
CASSSRTSGSAKNIQYF